Listed below are T cell receptor beta chains from one sample, sequenced in a study of radiation and T cells in renal cell carcinoma. Clones were sequenced by immunoSEQ multiplex PCR, and TCRdb holds only the in-frame ones, with some missing. The sample includes about 23,000 clones, nearly 55% of them seen just once. The specimen comprised tumor tissue, sampled from a patient whose treatment was nephrectomy without radiotherapy. The receptors stem from a human donor with renal cell carcinoma. Both conserved end residues are part of each CDR3. The D gene is left open where the match is weak. Size is stated for part of the rows, as once, few or many counts, or as a class when the clone is expanded.

j_call	clone_size	d_call	v_call	cdr3_nt	cdr3_aa
TRBJ1-1	NA	NA	TRBV20-1	TGCAGTGCTGCTAAGACAGGCGAAGCTTTCTTT	CSAAKTGEAFF
TRBJ2-5	NA	TRBD1	TRBV25-1	TGTGCCAGCAGTTTACGGACAGGGCCTTTGGTGACCCAGTACTTC	CASSLRTGPLVTQYF
TRBJ1-4	few	NA	TRBV9	TGTGCCAGCAGCGTAGGTCAGGGGCACGAAAAACTGTTTTTT	CASSVGQGHEKLFF
TRBJ1-1	few	NA	TRBV6-1	TGTGCCACTAGGGAGCCCCGGGGTGATGAGGCTGAAGCTTTCTTT	CATREPRGDEAEAFF
TRBJ1-6	NA	NA	TRBV25-1	TGTGCCAGCAGTGAATACGCAGGGGTAGGGTCACCCCTCCACTTT	CASSEYAGVGSPLHF
TRBJ1-2	NA	TRBD1	TRBV18	TGTGCCAGCTCACCCTCCGGGACAGGGGGCGTAGGCTACACCTTC	CASSPSGTGGVGYTF
TRBJ1-2	few	NA	TRBV5-1	TGCGCCAGCAGTGGATGGGATTCAGCTAACTATGGCTACACCTTC	CASSGWDSANYGYTF
TRBJ2-1	NA	TRBD2	TRBV5-1	TGCGCCAGCAGCTCCGGGGTAGCGGGGGCCCGAAATGAGCAGTTCTTC	CASSSGVAGARNEQFF
TRBJ2-2	NA	NA	TRBV7-2	TGTGCCAGCAGCCTTCTAGCCACCGGGGAGCTGTTTTTT	CASSLLATGELFF
TRBJ2-1	few	TRBD1	TRBV15	TGTGCCACCAGCAGACCCCACAGGGGGCATGAGCAGTTCTTC	CATSRPHRGHEQFF
TRBJ2-7	NA	NA	TRBV6-6	TGTGCCAGCAGTACCCCTGGGGGTCCCTACGAGCAGTACTTC	CASSTPGGPYEQYF
TRBJ1-2	NA	NA	TRBV6-5	TGTGCCATCAGTGAGTCAGGGGATGGTGGCTACACCTTC	CAISESGDGGYTF
TRBJ2-3	NA	NA	TRBV25-1	TGTGCCAGCACTGCAGAGGGATTGATCACAGATACGCAGTATTTT	CASTAEGLITDTQYF
TRBJ1-2	many	TRBD1	TRBV7-2	TGTGCCAGCAGCTTAGGGGGGACAGGGGAAGGCTACACCTTC	CASSLGGTGEGYTF
TRBJ1-1	NA	TRBD1	TRBV5-4	TGTGCCAGCAGCCCGGGACAGGACAGCACTGAAGCTTTCTTT	CASSPGQDSTEAFF
TRBJ2-1	few	TRBD1	TRBV19	TGTGCCAGTAGTATGGGGGGACAGGGAGGCAATGAGCAGTTCTTC	CASSMGGQGGNEQFF
TRBJ2-5	NA	TRBD2	TRBV6-5	TGTGCCAGCAGGGGCCCGGGAGGTCGGGGAGAGACCCAGTACTTC	CASRGPGGRGETQYF
TRBJ1-2	NA	NA	TRBV4-1	TGCGCCAGCAGCCAAGACAGGACGAACTATGGCTACACCTTC	CASSQDRTNYGYTF
TRBJ2-1	NA	NA	TRBV9	TGTGCCAGCAGCGTATTTCTGGGGAGCTCCTACAATGAGCAGTTCTTC	CASSVFLGSSYNEQFF
TRBJ1-6	NA	TRBD1	TRBV6-6	TGTGCCAGCAGCCGCCTACAGGGGAGGAATTCACCCCTCCACTTT	CASSRLQGRNSPLHF
TRBJ1-2	few	TRBD1	TRBV2	TGTGCCAGCAGGAACAGGGGTGTACATGGCTACACCTTC	CASRNRGVHGYTF
TRBJ2-2	NA	NA	TRBV12-1	TGTGCCAGGGTAACCGGGGAGCTGTTTTTT	CARVTGELFF
TRBJ1-1	NA	NA	TRBV11-3	TGTGCCAGCAGCTTAGCTGAACACACTGAAGCTTTCTTT	CASSLAEHTEAFF
TRBJ1-5	once	TRBD1	TRBV5-5	TGTGCCAGCAGCTTGACGGGACAGGCTTTCGCGAATCAGCCCCAGCATTTT	CASSLTGQAFANQPQHF
TRBJ1-4	NA	TRBD1	TRBV30	TGTGCCTGGTCGACAGGGAAGACTAATGAAAAACTGTTTTTT	CAWSTGKTNEKLFF
TRBJ2-6	once	NA	TRBV19	TGTGCCAGTAGTATACAGGGTGCTGGGGCCAACGTCCTGACTTTC	CASSIQGAGANVLTF
TRBJ1-2	NA	TRBD1	TRBV5-4	TGTGCCAGCAGCATTCGACAGGGGAACTATGGCTACACCTTC	CASSIRQGNYGYTF
TRBJ2-2	medium-sized	NA	TRBV9	TGTGCCAGCAGCGTGCAGGGACCCGGGGAGCTGTTTTTT	CASSVQGPGELFF
TRBJ2-7	NA	NA	TRBV5-6	TGTGCCAGCAGCTTGGACACGCCCTACGAGCAGTACTTC	CASSLDTPYEQYF
TRBJ2-1	NA	TRBD1	TRBV30	TGTGCCTGTTTTGGGGACAGGGGGTCCTACAATGAGCAGTTCTTC	CACFGDRGSYNEQFF
TRBJ1-1	NA	NA	TRBV5-4	TGCGCCAGCAGCACCGGGGGGAACACTGAAGCTTTCTTT	CASSTGGNTEAFF
TRBJ1-1	NA	NA	TRBV4-3	TGCGCCAGCAGCCTCTTGGGAGACATGAACACTGAAGCTTTCTTT	CASSLLGDMNTEAFF
TRBJ1-4	NA	NA	TRBV11-2	TGTGCCAGCAGCAAAAGGAATCGGGATGAAAAACTGTTTTTT	CASSKRNRDEKLFF
TRBJ2-3	medium-sized	TRBD1	TRBV19	TGTGCCAGTAGTTATGACAGGGGTGGTAGCACAGATACGCAGTATTTT	CASSYDRGGSTDTQYF
TRBJ2-7	NA	NA	TRBV7-2	TGTGCCAGCAGCGGGACACTCTACGAGCAGTACTTC	CASSGTLYEQYF
TRBJ1-2	NA	NA	TRBV5-4	TGTGCCAGCAGCTTGGTTGGCAGTTCCTATGGCTACACCTTC	CASSLVGSSYGYTF
TRBJ1-4	NA	NA	TRBV27	TGTGCCAGCAGTTTTGGGAGGGGCACTAATGAAAAACTGTTTTTT	CASSFGRGTNEKLFF
TRBJ1-6	NA	TRBD1	TRBV25-1	TGTGCCAGCAGTGATACCGGGACAGGGATTGTGGATTCACCCCTCCACTTT	CASSDTGTGIVDSPLHF
TRBJ1-2	NA	NA	TRBV10-3	TGTGCCATCAGTGGTGAGGGCTCCTATGGCTACACCTTC	CAISGEGSYGYTF
TRBJ2-2	NA	TRBD2	TRBV30	TGTGCCTGGAGTCCCTACACCTCGACTAGCGGGGGAGCCGGGGAGCTGTTTTTT	CAWSPYTSTSGGAGELFF
TRBJ1-2	NA	TRBD1	TRBV6-5	TGTGCCAGCAGTTACTACTTCTCCGGGACAGTTGGCTACACCTTC	CASSYYFSGTVGYTF
TRBJ2-5	NA	NA	TRBV27	TGTGCCAGCAGTCCCCAAGGGGAGACCCAGTACTTC	CASSPQGETQYF
TRBJ2-7	NA	TRBD2	TRBV4-3	TGCGCCAGCAGCCAAGATTCGGCTAGCGGGGGGGACTCCTACGAGCAGTACTTC	CASSQDSASGGDSYEQYF
TRBJ2-7	NA	TRBD2	TRBV2	TGTGCCAGCAGGGCGCAGCGGGGGGCCACCTACGAGCAGTACTTC	CASRAQRGATYEQYF
TRBJ2-7	NA	NA	TRBV7-6	TGTGCCAGCAGCCGGCGGCGCGGGGCCTACGAGCAGTACTTC	CASSRRRGAYEQYF
TRBJ1-6	NA	NA	TRBV9	TGTGCCAGCAGCGCGGTTTCAGGCAATAATTCACCCCTCCACTTT	CASSAVSGNNSPLHF
TRBJ1-2	NA	NA	TRBV30	TGTGCCTGGAGTGTACTAGGCAGCCCTACAAACTGGCGCTTC	CAWSVLGSPTNWRF
TRBJ1-1	NA	NA	TRBV5-6	TGTGCCAGCAGCTTGGCCGCGGGGATGAACACTGAAGCTTTCTTT	CASSLAAGMNTEAFF
TRBJ1-2	NA	TRBD1	TRBV6-5	TGTGCCAGCAGTTCCGGACAGGGGTTATATGGCTACACCTTC	CASSSGQGLYGYTF